A selection of T cell receptor beta chains follows, all from one sample in a study of T cell changes during pregnancy in multiple sclerosis. Here immunoSEQ multiplex PCR was the method, and the copy in TCRdb shows in-frame clones only, minus some. The sample has 45,000 to 60,000 clones; about 90% are singletons. The sequencing used peripheral blood, collected in the first trimester of pregnancy. These receptor sequences come from a female donor with multiple sclerosis, enrolled in a pregnancy study. The CDR3 runs from the conserved cysteine through the conserved F or W. Each record gives: J gene, D gene, V gene, clone size, CDR3 protein, CDR3 DNA. The D gene is left open where the match is weak. A row's size may be missing; if present it is once, few, many or a size class.

TRBJ2-2	.	TRBV28	.	CASSLVGANTGELFF	TGTGCCAGCAGTTTAGTCGGGGCGAACACCGGGGAGCTGTTTTTT
TRBJ1-1	.	TRBV7-2	.	CASSSHRNTEAFF	TGTGCCAGCAGCTCCCACAGGAACACTGAAGCTTTCTTT
TRBJ2-3	.	TRBV6-4	.	CASSDSQGPDTQYF	TGTGCCAGCAGTGACTCACAGGGCCCAGATACGCAGTATTTT
TRBJ1-6	.	TRBV27	.	CASSLLGHSKFYNSPLHF	TGTGCCAGCAGTTTACTGGGCCACTCCAAATTTTATAATTCACCCCTCCACTTT
TRBJ2-2	.	TRBV7-9	.	CASSLFFRSGELFF	TGTGCCAGCAGCTTATTTTTCAGGTCTGGGGAGCTGTTTTTT
TRBJ1-2	.	TRBV9	.	CASSATAYGYTF	TGTGCCAGCAGCGCGACAGCCTATGGCTACACCTTC
TRBJ2-2	TRBD1	TRBV10-3	.	CAISGQGVSDTGELFF	TGTGCCATCAGTGGACAGGGAGTATCGGACACCGGGGAGCTGTTTTTT
TRBJ2-6	TRBD1	TRBV28	.	CASSFGDRGSGANVLTF	TGTGCCAGCAGTTTTGGGGACAGGGGTTCTGGGGCCAACGTCCTGACTTTC
TRBJ2-2	.	TRBV7-2	.	CASSSSREIGELFF	TGTGCCAGCAGCTCCTCCCGAGAGATAGGGGAGCTGTTTTTT
TRBJ2-7	TRBD2	TRBV7-2	once	CASCRIAGGSYEQYF	TGTGCCAGCTGTCGAATAGCGGGGGGCTCCTACGAGCAGTACTTC